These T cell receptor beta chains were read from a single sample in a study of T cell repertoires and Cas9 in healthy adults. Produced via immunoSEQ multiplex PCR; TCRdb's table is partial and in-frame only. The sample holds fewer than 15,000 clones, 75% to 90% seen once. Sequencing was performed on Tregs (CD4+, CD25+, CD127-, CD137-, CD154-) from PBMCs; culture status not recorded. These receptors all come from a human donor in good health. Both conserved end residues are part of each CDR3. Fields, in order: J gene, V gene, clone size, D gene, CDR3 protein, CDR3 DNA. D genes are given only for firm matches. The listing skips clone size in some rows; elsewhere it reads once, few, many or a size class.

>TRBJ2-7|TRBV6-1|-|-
CAISRGNEQYF
TGTGCCATCAGTCGGGGTAACGAGCAGTACTTC
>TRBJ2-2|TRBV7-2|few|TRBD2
CASSLGGGATGELFF
TGTGCCAGCAGCTTGGGCGGGGGGGCCACCGGGGAGCTGTTTTTT
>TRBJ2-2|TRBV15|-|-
CATSPRGRLPGELFF
TGTGCCACCAGCCCACGTGGGAGGCTCCCCGGGGAGCTGTTTTTT
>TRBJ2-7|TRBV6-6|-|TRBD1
CTSSYIGRGPEEQYF
TGTACCAGCAGTTACATAGGCAGGGGGCCGGAGGAGCAGTACTTC
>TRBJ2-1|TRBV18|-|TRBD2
CASSARLAGAYNEQFF
TGTGCCAGCTCAGCCCGACTAGCGGGGGCCTACAATGAGCAGTTCTTC
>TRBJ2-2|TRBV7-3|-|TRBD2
CASSPQTSGGAGRTGELFF
TGTGCCAGCAGCCCCCAGACTAGCGGGGGGGCTGGTAGAACCGGGGAGCTGTTTTTT
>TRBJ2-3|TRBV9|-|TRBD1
CASSLQSGTGGLTDTQYF
TGTGCCAGCAGCTTACAATCCGGGACAGGGGGCTTAACAGATACGCAGTATTTT
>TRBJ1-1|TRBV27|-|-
CASSPRASGTRNTEAFF
TGTGCCAGCAGTCCAAGGGCGTCGGGGACCAGGAACACTGAAGCTTTCTTT
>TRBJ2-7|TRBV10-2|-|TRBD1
CASSGPGTGKSYEQYF
TGCGCCAGCAGTGGGCCAGGGACAGGGAAATCCTACGAGCAGTACTTC
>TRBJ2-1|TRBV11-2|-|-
CASRTRHGGDNEQFF
TGTGCCAGCAGAACTAGACACGGAGGAGACAATGAGCAGTTCTTC
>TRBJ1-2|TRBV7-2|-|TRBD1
CASSLGLGTAYGYTF
TGTGCCAGCAGCTTAGGACTTGGGACAGCCTATGGCTACACCTTC
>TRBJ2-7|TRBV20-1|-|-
CSASQTRSNWF
TGCAGTGCTAGCCAGACGAGATCAAACTGGTTC
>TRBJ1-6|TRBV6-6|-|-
CASSKLDSYNSPLHF
TGTGCCAGCAGCAAATTAGACTCCTATAATTCACCCCTCCACTTT
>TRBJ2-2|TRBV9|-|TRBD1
CASSPRTGGNTGELFF
TGTGCCAGCAGCCCCAGGACAGGGGGGAACACCGGGGAGCTGTTTTTT
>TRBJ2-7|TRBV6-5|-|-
CASSYMGTYEQYF
TGTGCCAGCAGTTATATGGGAACCTACGAGCAGTACTTC
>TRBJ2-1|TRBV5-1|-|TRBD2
CASSLGTSGYNEQFF
TGCGCCAGCAGCTTGGGGACTAGCGGATACAATGAGCAGTTCTTC
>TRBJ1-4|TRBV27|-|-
CASSLSGPGQLNEKLFF
TGTGCCAGCAGTTTATCGGGTCCAGGTCAACTGAATGAAAAACTGTTTTTT